This T cell receptor (beta chain) originates from a study of control samples from healthy donors and cancer patients. Data came from immunoSEQ multiplex PCR; TCRdb stores just in-frame clones and leaves some out. The repertoire holds some 130,000 clones, with just under 95% as singletons. Germline assignment: CDR1 KGHSH and CDR2 LQKENI. V gave up 3 bases and J gave up 5 bases, with 4 bases separating them. This CDR3 is built from 11 residues. The genes are TRBV18 and TRBJ1-1; no clear D gene. This TCR came from a man aged 30-40 years in good health. The sample consisted of blood. The CDR3 DNA reads TGTGCCAGCTCACCGGGGACTGAAGCTTTCTTT. Residues: CASSPGTEAFF.